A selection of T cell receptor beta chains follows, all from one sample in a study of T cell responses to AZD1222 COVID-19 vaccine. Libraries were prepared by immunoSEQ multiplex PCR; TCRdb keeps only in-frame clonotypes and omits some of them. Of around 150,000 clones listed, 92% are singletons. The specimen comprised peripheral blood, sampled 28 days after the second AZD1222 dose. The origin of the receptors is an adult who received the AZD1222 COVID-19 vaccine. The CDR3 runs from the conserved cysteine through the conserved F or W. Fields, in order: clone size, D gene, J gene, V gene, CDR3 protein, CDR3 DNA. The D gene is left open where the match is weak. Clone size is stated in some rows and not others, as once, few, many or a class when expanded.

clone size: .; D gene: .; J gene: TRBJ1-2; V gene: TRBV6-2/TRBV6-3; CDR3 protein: CASSWNAGAEGYTF; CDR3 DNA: TGTGCCAGCAGTTGGAATGCGGGGGCGGAAGGCTACACCTTC
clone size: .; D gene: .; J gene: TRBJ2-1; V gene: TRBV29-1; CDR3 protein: CSGALGSSYNEQFF; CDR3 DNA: TGCAGCGGCGCACTAGGGAGCTCCTACAATGAGCAGTTCTTC
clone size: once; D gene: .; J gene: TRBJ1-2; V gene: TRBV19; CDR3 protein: CASSPGRKANYGYTF; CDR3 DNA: TGTGCCAGTAGTCCTGGGAGAAAAGCTAACTATGGCTACACCTTC
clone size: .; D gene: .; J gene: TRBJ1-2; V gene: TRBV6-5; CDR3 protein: CATRPGARFFYGYTF; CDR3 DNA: TGTGCCACCAGACCAGGGGCTAGATTTTTCTATGGCTACACCTTC
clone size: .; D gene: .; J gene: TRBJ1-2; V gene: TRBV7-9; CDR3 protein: CASHRDQPIYGYTF; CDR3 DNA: TGTGCCAGTCACCGGGACCAACCCATCTATGGCTACACCTTC
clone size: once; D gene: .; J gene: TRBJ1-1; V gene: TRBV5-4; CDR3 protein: CASSSRDKTEAFF; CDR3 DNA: TGTGCCAGCAGCTCCCGGGACAAAACTGAAGCTTTCTTT
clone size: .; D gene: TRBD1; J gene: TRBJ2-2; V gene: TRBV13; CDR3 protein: CASSLGGQGGAGELFF; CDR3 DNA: TGTGCCAGCAGCTTAGGCGGACAGGGAGGAGCCGGGGAGCTGTTTTTT
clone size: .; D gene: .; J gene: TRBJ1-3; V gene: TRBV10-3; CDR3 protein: CAISETRGSGNTIYF; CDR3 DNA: TGTGCCATCAGTGAGACCCGGGGCTCTGGAAACACCATATATTTT
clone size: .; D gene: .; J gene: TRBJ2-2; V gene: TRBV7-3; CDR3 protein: CASSLAGNTGELFF; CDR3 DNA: TGTGCCAGCAGCTTAGCGGGGAACACCGGGGAGCTGTTTTTT
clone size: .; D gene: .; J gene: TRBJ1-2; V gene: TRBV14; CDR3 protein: CASSQPNDGYTF; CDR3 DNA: TGTGCCAGCAGCCAACCAAATGATGGCTACACCTTC
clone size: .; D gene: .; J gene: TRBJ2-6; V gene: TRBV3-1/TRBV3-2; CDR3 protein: CASSQDWPISSGANVLTF; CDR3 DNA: TGTGCCAGCAGCCAAGATTGGCCGATAAGCTCTGGGGCCAACGTCCTGACTTTC
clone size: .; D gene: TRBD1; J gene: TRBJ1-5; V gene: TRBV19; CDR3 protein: CASSSGGVNQPQHF; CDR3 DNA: TGTGCCAGTAGTTCAGGGGGCGTCAATCAGCCCCAGCATTTT
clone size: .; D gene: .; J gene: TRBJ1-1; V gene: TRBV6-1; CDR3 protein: CASSEDGRNTEAFF; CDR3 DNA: TGTGCCAGCAGTGAAGACGGCAGAAACACTGAAGCTTTCTTT
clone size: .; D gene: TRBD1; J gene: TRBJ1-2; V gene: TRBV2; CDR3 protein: CASNDDRGLYGYTF; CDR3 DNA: TGTGCCAGCAACGACGACAGGGGGCTCTATGGCTACACCTTC
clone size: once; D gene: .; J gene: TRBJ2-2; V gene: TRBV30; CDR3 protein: CAWSGVLAFLGSGELFF; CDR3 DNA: TGTGCCTGGAGTGGTGTTTTAGCGTTCCTCGGGAGCGGGGAGCTGTTTTTT
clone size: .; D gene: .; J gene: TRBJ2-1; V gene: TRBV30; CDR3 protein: CAWTLDGNYNEQFF; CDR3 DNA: TGTGCCTGGACCCTGGACGGAAACTACAATGAGCAGTTCTTC
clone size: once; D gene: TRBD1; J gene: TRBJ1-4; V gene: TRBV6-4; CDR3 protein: CASRTGDTNEKLFF; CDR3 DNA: TGTGCCAGCCGGACAGGTGATACTAATGAAAAACTGTTTTTT
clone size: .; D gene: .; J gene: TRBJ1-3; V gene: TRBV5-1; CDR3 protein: CASSPRGGFSSGNTIYF; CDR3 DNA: TGCGCCAGCAGCCCCCGGGGGGGGTTTAGCTCTGGAAACACCATATATTTT
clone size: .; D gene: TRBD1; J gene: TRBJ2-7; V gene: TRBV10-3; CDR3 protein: CAIGQASYEQYF; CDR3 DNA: TGTGCCATCGGACAGGCCTCCTACGAGCAGTACTTC
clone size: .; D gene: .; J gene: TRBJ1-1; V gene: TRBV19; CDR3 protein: CASSRNTEAFF; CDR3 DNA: TGTGCCAGTAGTAGAAACACTGAAGCTTTCTTT
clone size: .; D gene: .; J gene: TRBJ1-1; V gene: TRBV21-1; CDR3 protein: CASPKRGEAFF; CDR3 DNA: TGTGCCAGCCCAAAAAGGGGGGAGGCTTTCTTT
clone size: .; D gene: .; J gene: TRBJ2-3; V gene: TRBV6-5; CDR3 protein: CASSYVNGGTQYF; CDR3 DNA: TGTGCCAGCAGTTACGTTAACGGCGGTACGCAGTATTTT
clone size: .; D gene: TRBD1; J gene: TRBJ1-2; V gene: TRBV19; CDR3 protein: CASSISRTGGYGYTF; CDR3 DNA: TGTGCCAGTAGTATATCCCGGACAGGGGGCTATGGCTACACCTTC
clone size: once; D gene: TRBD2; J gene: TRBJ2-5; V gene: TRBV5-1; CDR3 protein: CASSLGLAGVQETQYF; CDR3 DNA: TGCGCCAGCAGCTTGGGATTAGCGGGGGTCCAAGAGACCCAGTACTTC
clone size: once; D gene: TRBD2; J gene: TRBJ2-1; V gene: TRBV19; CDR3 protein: CASSLGLAGAASYNEQFF; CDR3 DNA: TGTGCCAGTAGTTTAGGGCTAGCGGGGGCCGCATCCTACAATGAGCAGTTCTTC
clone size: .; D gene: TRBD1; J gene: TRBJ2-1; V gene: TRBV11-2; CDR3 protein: CASSLDTGTGFYNEQFF; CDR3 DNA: TGTGCCAGCAGCTTAGATACCGGGACAGGGTTTTACAATGAGCAGTTCTTC
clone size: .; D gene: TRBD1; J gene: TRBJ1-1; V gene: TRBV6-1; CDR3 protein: CASSEAKGANTEAFF; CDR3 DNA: TGTGCCAGCAGTGAAGCAAAGGGGGCGAATACTGAAGCTTTCTTT
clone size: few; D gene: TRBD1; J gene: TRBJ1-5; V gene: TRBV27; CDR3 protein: CASSFGTGGEQPQHF; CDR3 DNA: TGTGCCAGCAGTTTCGGGACAGGCGGGGAACAGCCCCAGCATTTT
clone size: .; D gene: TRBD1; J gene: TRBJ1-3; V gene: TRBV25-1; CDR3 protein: CASSESDAGGGNTIYF; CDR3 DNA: TGTGCCAGCAGTGAATCGGACGCAGGGGGCGGAAACACCATATATTTT
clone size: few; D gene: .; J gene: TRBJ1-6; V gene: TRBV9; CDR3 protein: CASSAEGDSPLHF; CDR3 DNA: TGTGCCAGCAGCGCCGAGGGGGATTCACCCCTCCACTTT
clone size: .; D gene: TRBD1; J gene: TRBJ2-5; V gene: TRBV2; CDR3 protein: CASTRTGLQETQYF; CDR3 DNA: TGTGCCAGCACCCGGACAGGGCTGCAAGAGACCCAGTACTTC
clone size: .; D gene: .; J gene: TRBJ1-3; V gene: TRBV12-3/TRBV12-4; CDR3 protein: CASSLAAGNTIYF; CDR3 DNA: TGTGCCAGCAGTTTGGCTGCCGGAAACACCATATATTTT
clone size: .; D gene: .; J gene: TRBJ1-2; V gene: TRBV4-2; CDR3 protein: CASSRSGQPPKGYTF; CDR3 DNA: TGTGCCAGCAGCCGTTCAGGACAGCCTCCGAAGGGCTACACCTTC
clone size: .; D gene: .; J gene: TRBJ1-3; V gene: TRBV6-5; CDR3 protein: CASSYSLRYSGNTIYF; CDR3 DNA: TGTGCCAGCAGTTACTCGTTGAGGTACTCTGGAAACACCATATATTTT
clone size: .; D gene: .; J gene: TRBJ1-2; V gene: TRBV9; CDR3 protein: CASSLGGWAGPGGGYTF; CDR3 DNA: TGTGCCAGCAGCCTAGGGGGATGGGCAGGCCCCGGGGGAGGCTACACCTTC
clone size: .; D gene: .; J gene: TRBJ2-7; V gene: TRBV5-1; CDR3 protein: CASSLGGAHEQYF; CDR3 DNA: TGCGCCAGCAGCTTGGGGGGGGCCCACGAGCAGTACTTC
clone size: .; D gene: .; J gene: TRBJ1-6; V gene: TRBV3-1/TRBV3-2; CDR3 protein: CASSQDGGRPSPLHF; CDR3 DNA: TGTGCCAGCAGCCAAGATGGGGGCAGGCCTTCACCCCTCCACTTT
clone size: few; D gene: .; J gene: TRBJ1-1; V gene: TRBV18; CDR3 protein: CASSQTMNTEAFF; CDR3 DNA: TGTGCCAGCTCCCAAACAATGAACACTGAAGCTTTCTTT
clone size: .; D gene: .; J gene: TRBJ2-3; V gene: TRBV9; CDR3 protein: CASSANFGGRATDTQYF; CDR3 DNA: TGTGCCAGCAGCGCGAATTTCGGGGGCCGAGCCACAGATACGCAGTATTTT
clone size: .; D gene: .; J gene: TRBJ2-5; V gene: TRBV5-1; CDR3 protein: CASSGAVPETQYF; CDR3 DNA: TGCGCCAGCAGCGGGGCGGTCCCAGAGACCCAGTACTTC
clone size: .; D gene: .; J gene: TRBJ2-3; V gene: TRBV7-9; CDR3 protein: CASSLSHSTDTQYF; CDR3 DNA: TGTGCCAGCAGCTTAAGCCACAGCACAGATACGCAGTATTTT
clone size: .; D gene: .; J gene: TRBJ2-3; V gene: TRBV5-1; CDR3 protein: CASSLALGVFTDTQYF; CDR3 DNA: TGCGCCAGCAGCTTGGCCCTAGGCGTATTCACAGATACGCAGTATTTT
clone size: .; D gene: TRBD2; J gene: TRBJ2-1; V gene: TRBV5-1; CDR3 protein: CASMGRGEYNEQFF; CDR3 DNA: TGCGCCAGCATGGGGCGGGGGGAATACAATGAGCAGTTCTTC
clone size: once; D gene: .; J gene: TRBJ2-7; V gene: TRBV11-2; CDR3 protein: CASSLTGSSYEQYF; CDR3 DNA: TGTGCCAGCAGCTTAACAGGATCCTCCTACGAGCAGTACTTC
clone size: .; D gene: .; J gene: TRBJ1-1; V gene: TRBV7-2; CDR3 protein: CASSLWFQGNTEAFF; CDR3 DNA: TGTGCCAGCAGCTTATGGTTTCAGGGGAACACTGAAGCTTTCTTT
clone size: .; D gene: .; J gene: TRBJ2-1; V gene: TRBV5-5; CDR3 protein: CASSWDPGLRSYNEQFF; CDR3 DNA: TGTGCCAGCAGCTGGGATCCCGGACTCCGCTCCTACAATGAGCAGTTCTTC
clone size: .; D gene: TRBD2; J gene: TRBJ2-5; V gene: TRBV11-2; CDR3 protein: CASSLDPLTSGQETQYF; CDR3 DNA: TGTGCCAGCAGCTTAGATCCATTGACTAGCGGGCAAGAGACCCAGTACTTC
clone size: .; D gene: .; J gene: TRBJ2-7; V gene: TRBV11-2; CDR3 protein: CASSFVVVGYEQYF; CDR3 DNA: TGTGCCAGCAGCTTCGTAGTAGTAGGCTACGAGCAGTACTTC
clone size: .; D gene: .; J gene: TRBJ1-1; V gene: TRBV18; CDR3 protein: CASSRAGTEAFF; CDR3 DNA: TGTGCCAGCTCACGGGCAGGGACCGAAGCTTTCTTT
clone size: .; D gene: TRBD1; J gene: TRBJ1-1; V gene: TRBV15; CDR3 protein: CATSTRTGDGTEAFF; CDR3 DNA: TGTGCCACCAGCACTCGTACAGGGGACGGCACTGAAGCTTTCTTT
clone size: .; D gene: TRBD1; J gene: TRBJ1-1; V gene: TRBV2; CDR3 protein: CASSLTGAGTEAFF; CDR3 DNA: TGTGCCAGCAGTCTGACAGGGGCGGGTACTGAAGCTTTCTTT
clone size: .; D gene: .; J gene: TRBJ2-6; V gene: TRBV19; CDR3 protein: CASIALTAGANVLTF; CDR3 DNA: TGTGCCAGTATTGCCCTGACAGCTGGGGCCAACGTCCTGACTTTC
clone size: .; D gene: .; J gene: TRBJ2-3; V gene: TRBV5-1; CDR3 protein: CASSGGMAAWVTDTQYF; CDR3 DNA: TGCGCCAGCAGCGGGGGGATGGCGGCATGGGTCACAGATACGCAGTATTTT
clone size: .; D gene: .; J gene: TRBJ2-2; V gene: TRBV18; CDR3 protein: CASSPMGGSTNTGELFF; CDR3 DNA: TGTGCCAGCTCACCAATGGGCGGTAGCACGAACACCGGGGAGCTGTTTTTT
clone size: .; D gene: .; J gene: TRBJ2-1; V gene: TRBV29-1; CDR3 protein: CSVDSVAYNEQFF; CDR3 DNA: TGCAGCGTTGATTCCGTCGCCTACAATGAGCAGTTCTTC
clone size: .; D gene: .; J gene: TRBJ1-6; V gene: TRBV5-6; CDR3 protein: CASSLEGGSFDSPLHF; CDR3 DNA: TGTGCCAGCAGCTTGGAAGGGGGAAGTTTTGATTCACCCCTCCACTTT